Below are 16 T cell receptor beta chains sequenced from a single sample in a study of shared clonotypes between healthy human individuals. Here immunoSEQ multiplex PCR was the method, and the copy in TCRdb shows in-frame clones only, minus some. The top ten clones hold approximately 0.4% of a sample with roughly 2,300,000 clones, just under 95% of them seen once. Source material: naive CD4+ T cells from PBMCs. The subset is: CD45RA+ positively selected. These TCRs come from a young man in good health. Some clones in this sample may be carry-over from other donors' samples.

The chain joins TRBV28 to TRBJ1-3; TRBD1 aligns across 7 bases. The CDR3 totals 13 residues. Germline CDR1 reads MDHEN; CDR2 reads SYDVKM. Trimming took 8 bases from V and 2 from J; bases not matched to a gene: 3. DNA for the CDR3: TGTGCCAGCTCCGGGACAGCTGGAAACACCATATATTTT. This encodes CASSGTAGNTIYF.

The CDR3 DNA is TGCGCCAGCAGCCAAGGTTTGGCGCAGGTCCAAGAGACCCAGTACTTC. Protein product: CASSQGLAQVQETQYF. V usage is TRBV4-1 and J usage is TRBJ2-5; D call uncertain. V lost 1 base and J lost 1, with 13 bases in between. The CDR3 runs to 16 residues. Germline values: CDR1 MGHRA, CDR2 YSYEKL.

The genes are TRBV2 and TRBJ1-4; D uncertain. Germline-derived CDR1 and CDR2 are SNHLY and FYNNEI. The CDR3 is 14 residues long. V lost 6 bases and J lost 2, with 10 bases in between. The CDR3 reads CASSQSMTNEKLFF. CDR3 DNA sequence: TGTGCCAGCAGCCAGAGTATGACTAATGAAAAACTGTTTTTT.

The chain carries TRBV27 and TRBJ2-7, with a possible D match to TRBD2 (6 bases). This CDR3 is 14 amino acids long. V shed 10 bases and J shed 2 bases, with 18 bases lying between them. The germline V gene encodes CDR1 MNHEY and CDR2 SMNVEV (reference sequence). The CDR3 sequence is CAIIRAGIAYEQYF. The CDR3 nucleotides are TGTGCCATCATACGTGCGGGAATCGCCTACGAGCAGTACTTC.

The J gene is TRBJ1-4, the V gene TRBV7-6, with D possibly TRBD1 on 5 matching bases. The CDR3 totals 16 residues. V lost 6 bases, J lost 4 bases, and 18 bases lay in between. Germline CDR1 SGHVS, CDR2 FNYEAQ. The CDR3 DNA follows: TGTGCCAGCAGTTCTTCTACGGGGGTTGGTAATGAAAAACTGTTTTTT. This translates into CASSSSTGVGNEKLFF.

The rearrangement joins TRBV18 to TRBJ2-3, with 10 positions matching TRBD1. V gave up 4 bases and J gave up 1 base; unmatched junction bases: 2. The germline gives CDR1 KGHSH, CDR2 LQKENI. The CDR3 covers 15 residues. DNA for the CDR3: TGTGCCAGCTCACGACAGGGGGCCGGCACAGATACGCAGTATTTT. Protein sequence: CASSRQGAGTDTQYF.

This clone was seen only once. Different DNA sequences within this sample yield the same CDR3. The CDR3 loop reads CASSGTSGSNEQFF. CDR3 in DNA: TGTGCCAGCAGTGGGACTAGCGGCAGCAATGAGCAGTTCTTC. This chain joins TRBV6-6 and TRBJ2-1; 11 bases align to TRBD2. The ends lost 5 bases at V and 6 bases at J; junction bases unmatched: 3. The CDR3 sequence is 14 residues long. Germline V gives CDR1 MNHNY, CDR2 SVGAGI (reference sequence).

This chain links TRBV15 with TRBJ2-1; 10 nucleotides agree with TRBD2. The CDR3 has 16 amino acids. Germline-derived CDR1 and CDR2 are LNHNV and YYDKDF (reference sequence). Trimming cost V 0 bases and J 10 bases; bases outside gene matches: 9. Written as DNA, the CDR3 is TGTGCCACCAGCAGAGATACGCTAGCGGGAGTGTTGGAGCAGTTCTTC. Amino acids: CATSRDTLAGVLEQFF.

This clone was seen just once. CDR3 protein: CATSRATGTGSNYGYTF. CDR3 in DNA: TGTGCCACCAGCAGAGCAACCGGGACAGGATCTAACTATGGCTACACCTTC. The chain has TRBV15 and TRBJ1-2; 8 nucleotides align to TRBD1. This CDR3 region has 17 residues. CDR1 and CDR2 (germline): LNHNV, YYDKDF (reference sequence). J gave up 0 bases and V 1 base, and 7 bases lay outside the gene matches. Looking up the rest from reference TRBV15 and TRBJ1-2 gives the full variable domain: DAMVIQNPRYQVTQFGKPVTLSCSQTLNHNVMYWYQQKSSQAPKLLFHYYDKDFNNEADTPDNFQSRRPNTSFCFLDIRSPGLGDTAMYLCATSRATGTGSNYGYTFGSGTRLTVV.

J is TRBJ2-3 and V is TRBV28; 10 positions match TRBD2. J gave up 4 bases and V 7 bases, and 8 bases lay outside the gene matches. Per germline, CDR1 MDHEN and CDR2 SYDVKM. The CDR3 loop spans 15 amino acids. CDR3 coding DNA: TGTGCCAGCACCAGACTAGCGGGTATCGCAGATACGCAGTATTTT. Translating gives CASTRLAGIADTQYF.

The chain employs TRBV19 and TRBJ1-1, with no clear D. CDR1 LNHDA and CDR2 SQIVND come from the germline V gene (reference sequence). V lost 5 bases and J lost 4, with 11 bases in between. This CDR3 has 13 residues. Written as DNA, the CDR3 is TGTGCCAGTAGTTTTACCGCGGGCACTGAAGCTTTCTTT. Protein: CASSFTAGTEAFF.

Turning to this clone: The identical CDR3 is also encoded by other nucleotide sequences in the sample. The V call is TRBV5-1, the J call TRBJ1-6; 9 bases fit TRBD1. CDR3 length: 14 amino acids. Trimming at V came to 3 bases and at J to 7 bases, leaving 2 bases not matched to a gene. The germline V gene has CDR1 SGHRS and CDR2 YFSETQ. CDR3 bases: TGCGCCAGCAGCTCCGGACAGGGGAATTCACCCCTCCACTTT. Encoded protein: CASSSGQGNSPLHF.

To note about this clone: The same CDR3 is also encoded by other DNA sequences in this sample. The rearrangement uses TRBV6-1 and TRBJ2-2; 10 positions agree with TRBD2. With 6 bases clipped from V and 1 base from J, the junction kept 2 bases outside the gene matches. CDR1 is MNHNS, CDR2 SASEGT, per germline. The CDR3 runs to 15 residues. The CDR3 region has the DNA TGTGCCAGCAGGCGACTAGCGGGGAACACCGGGGAGCTGTTTTTT. Its translation is CASRRLAGNTGELFF.

J is TRBJ2-7 and V is TRBV28, with 7 bases matching TRBD2. Germline V lookup: CDR1 MDHEN, CDR2 SYDVKM. Trimming at V came to 1 base and at J to 2 bases, leaving 8 bases not matched to a gene. There are 16 residues in the CDR3. CDR3 amino acids: CASSLSSWAGAYEQYF. DNA for the CDR3: TGTGCCAGCAGTTTATCCTCCTGGGCGGGAGCCTACGAGCAGTACTTC.

The rearrangement uses TRBV14 and TRBJ1-2, with D maybe TRBD1 (5 bases). The V gene's germline CDR1 is SGHDN and CDR2 FVKESK. The CDR3 runs to 15 residues. Trimming took 1 base from V and 8 from J, leaving 17 bases between them. CDR3 nucleotide sequence: TGTGCCAGCAGCCAAGCAAGGGGTGAACTAAAAGGCTACACCTTC. Protein product: CASSQARGELKGYTF.

V is TRBV18 and J is TRBJ1-5; 7 bases match TRBD1. Germline CDR1 and CDR2: KGHSH and LQKENI. CDR3 size: 17 residues. Trimming removed 2 bases from V and 4 bases from J; junction bases left unmatched: 11. Here the CDR3 DNA reads TGTGCCAGCTCACCAGATTCAGGGGGGGCTGGGAATCAGCCCCAGCATTTT. Protein product: CASSPDSGGAGNQPQHF.